Shown below are 30 T cell receptor beta chains from a single sample sequenced in a study of beta chain features in type 1 diabetes. Study observations and caveats: Type 1 diabetes patients had moderately but significantly shorter TCRB CDR3s in all four CD4+ subsets.

Their antigens are not known. As every portion of the isolated RNA was reverse transcribed, the sequencing read expressed TCRB transcripts. The table came from immunoSEQ multiplex PCR; TCRdb's copy has only in-frame clones and leaves some out. This sample yields about 650,000 clones, of which under 15% are seen a single time; around 0.12% belongs to the top ten. Sequencing input: naive CD4+ T cells from blood. Source of these receptors: a man in his thirties or forties with type 1 diabetes.

On this clone itself: The same CDR3 can be traced to other DNA sequences in this sample. J is TRBJ2-7 and V is TRBV7-2, with a possible D match to TRBD1 (5 bases). The CDR3 sequence is 12 residues long. V lost 5 bases and J lost 6, with 11 bases in between. CDR1 and CDR2 from the germline V gene are SGHTA and FQGNSA. The CDR3 DNA follows: TGTGCCAGCAGCCTCCAGGGCTCCGAGCAGTACTTC. Its protein product is CASSLQGSEQYF.

This sequence joins TRBV6-6 and TRBJ2-2; D is perhaps TRBD2 (6 bases). The V gene lost 6 bases and the J gene lost 0 bases, with 14 bases spanning the gap. Germline V gene data show CDR1 as MNHNY and CDR2 as SVGAGI (reference sequence). The CDR3 consists of 16 residues. CDR3 DNA sequence: TGTGCCAGCAGGGGACTCATGTTCGCGAACACCGGGGAGCTGTTTTTT. As protein: CASRGLMFANTGELFF.

This clone was recorded a few times. The chain carries TRBV10-2 and TRBJ1-1; D gene uncertain. Germline V gene data show CDR1 as WSHSY and CDR2 as SAAADI. The CDR3 spans 14 residues. With 1 base removed from V and 0 bases from J, the gap between germline ends came to 6 bases. The CDR3 sequence is CASSELSLNTEAFF. The DNA for the CDR3 is TGCGCCAGCAGTGAGTTATCGCTGAACACTGAAGCTTTCTTT.

This rearrangement joins TRBV7-2 to TRBJ2-2, with D possibly being TRBD1 (5 bases). From germline, CDR1 is SGHTA and CDR2 FQGNSA. Trimming left V 5 bases short and J 1 base short, with 8 bases between. The CDR3 sequence is 14 residues long. CDR3 bases: TGTGCCAGCAGCACCACAGGGAACACCGGGGAGCTGTTTTTT. It encodes CASSTTGNTGELFF.

J is TRBJ2-1 and V is TRBV5-1; the D gene is possibly TRBD2 (6 bases). This CDR3 contains 14 residues. V lost 0 bases and J 5 bases, leaving 9 bases between the germline ends. Per germline, CDR1 SGHRS and CDR2 YFSETQ. CDR3 sequence (DNA): TGCGCCAGCAGCTTGGTGGCTAGCGACAATGAGCAGTTCTTC. This sequence encodes CASSLVASDNEQFF.

The chain couples TRBV6-1 to TRBJ1-1, with TRBD1 matching over 9 bases. Germline CDR1 MNHNS, CDR2 SASEGT. Unmatched junction bases numbered 4, after V lost 4 bases and J lost 7 bases. CDR3 length: 13 amino acids. CDR3 loop: CASSGTGQGEAFF. CDR3 nucleotides: TGTGCCAGCAGTGGAACGGGACAGGGTGAAGCTTTCTTT.

This clone was detected only a few times. The chain recombines TRBV28 with TRBJ2-4; 9 nucleotides agree with TRBD1. Looked up from germline, CDR1 is MDHEN and CDR2 is SYDVKM. The CDR3 sequence is 16 residues long. J lost 6 bases, V lost 5 bases, and 11 bases had no gene match. The CDR3 region has the DNA TGTGCCAGCAGTCCGCAGGGACAGGGAATGCTAAACATTCAGTACTTC. Translating it yields CASSPQGQGMLNIQYF.

This clone showed up just a few times. J is TRBJ2-6 and V is TRBV14; no clear D. This CDR3 is built from 15 residues. The V end was cut by 4 bases, the J end by 1 base, with 8 bases between. The germline CDR1 and CDR2 sequences are SGHDN and FVKESK. CDR3 protein: CASSLRGSGANVLTF. CDR3 sequence (DNA): TGTGCCAGCAGCCTTCGAGGTTCTGGGGCCAACGTCCTGACTTTC.

The chain is built from TRBV7-6 and TRBJ1-6; TRBD1 might be the D (6 bases). CDR1 and CDR2 (germline): SGHVS, FNYEAQ. Trimming shortened V by 3 bases and J by 8 bases, and 14 bases separated the two germline ends. This CDR3 comprises 15 residues. The DNA for the CDR3 is TGTGCCAGCAGCTTGACCCTGGCAGGGGATTCACCCCTCCACTTT. It translates to CASSLTLAGDSPLHF.

A few counts support this clone. The chain is built from TRBV7-2 and TRBJ2-1; 10 nucleotides align to TRBD2. Germline values: CDR1 SGHTA, CDR2 FQGNSA. V shed 2 bases and J 6 bases; nucleotides not matched to a gene: 1. CDR3 length: 14 amino acids. In nucleotides, the CDR3 is TGTGCCAGCAGCTTATCTAGCGGGGGCAATGAGCAGTTCTTC. Translating it yields CASSLSSGGNEQFF.

The rearrangement uses TRBV6-6 and TRBJ1-1; a weak D match, TRBD1 (5 bases). Germline V gene sequence: CDR1 MNHNY, CDR2 SVGAGI (reference sequence). V shed 5 bases and J shed 8 bases, with 15 bases lying between them. The CDR3 is made up of 13 amino acids. Written as DNA, the CDR3 is TGTGCCAGCAGTCCGGGCAGGGCACCGGAAGCTTTCTTT. Translating it yields CASSPGRAPEAFF.

This clone was seen only a few times. The V and J genes are TRBV5-8 and TRBJ2-1; possibly TRBD2 for D (6 bases). The CDR3 spans 13 residues. Germline loops: CDR1 SGHTS, CDR2 YDEGEE. Trimming took off 6 bases at V and 6 bases at J, with 13 bases between the two ends. The CDR3 DNA is TGTGCCAGCAATCGGCAGGAGGGCAATGAGCAGTTCTTC. Its protein is CASNRQEGNEQFF.

This clone has just a few counts. J is TRBJ1-5 and V is TRBV15, with 7 bases fitting TRBD1. This CDR3 contains 16 residues. The V gene end was trimmed by 1 base and the J gene end by 4 bases; junction bases not matched to a gene: 7. The V gene's germline CDR1 is LNHNV and CDR2 YYDKDF (reference sequence). CDR3 nucleotide sequence: TGTGCCACCAGCAGAGTGGGACAGATTGTTAATCAGCCCCAGCATTTT. Translation: CATSRVGQIVNQPQHF.

This chain's CDR3 is CASSGTTSGRDTQYF. DNA for the CDR3: TGTGCCAGTAGTGGTACGACTAGCGGTCGGGATACGCAGTATTTT. This sequence joins TRBV19 and TRBJ2-3; TRBD2 matches 9 bases. The V gene end was trimmed by 5 bases and the J gene end by 6 bases; junction bases not matched to a gene: 9. The CDR3 is made up of 15 amino acids. CDR1 is LNHDA and CDR2 is SQIVND in the germline V gene (reference sequence).

This clone appeared a few times. This same CDR3 is encoded by further DNA sequences in the sample. The chain employs TRBV30 and TRBJ1-5; D remains unclear. The germline V gene encodes CDR1 GTSNPN and CDR2 SVGIG (reference sequence). The V and J ends lost 2 bases and 2 bases respectively, with 7 bases between them. The CDR3 spans 13 residues. As DNA, the CDR3 is TGTGCCTGGAGTCCGGACGGCAATCAGCCCCAGCATTTT. Amino acid sequence: CAWSPDGNQPQHF.

The table lists this clone with a count of one. Other DNA variants within this sample encode the same CDR3. The CDR3 DNA reads TGTGCCAGCAGCTTAGCGGGGGGTGGAGAGACCCAGTACTTC. Its protein is CASSLAGGGETQYF. This chain links TRBV7-2 with TRBJ2-5, with D tentatively TRBD2 (6 bases). V was clipped by 0 bases and J by 4 bases, with 9 bases between them. From germline, CDR1 is SGHTA and CDR2 FQGNSA. This CDR3 region has 14 residues.

In nucleotides, the CDR3 is TGTGCCAGCACCGACCCGGGACTAGCGGGGGCCCCCGTGTACTTC. Translated, it gives CASTDPGLAGAPVYF. V usage is TRBV28 and J usage is TRBJ2-7; TRBD2 matches 14 bases. The CDR3 extends over 15 amino acids. V dropped 7 bases and J dropped 12; count of bases not matched to a gene: 14. Germline CDR1 reads MDHEN; CDR2 reads SYDVKM.

The V and J genes are TRBV19 and TRBJ1-2, with TRBD1 identical over 7 bases. The germline V gene has CDR1 LNHDA and CDR2 SQIVND (reference sequence). The CDR3 totals 14 residues. J lost 4 bases, V lost 5 bases, and 7 bases had no gene match. The CDR3 is CASSLRQGGYGYTF. The CDR3 region has the DNA TGTGCCAGTAGTCTCCGACAGGGTGGCTATGGCTACACCTTC. Based on the CDR3 plus reference TRBV19 and TRBJ1-2, the full variable domain is DGGITQSPKYLFRKEGQNVTLSCEQNLNHDAMYWYRQDPGQGLRLIYYSQIVNDFQKGDIAEGYSVSREKKESFPLTVTSAQKNPTAFYLCASSLRQGGYGYTFGSGTRLTVV.

The V call is TRBV29-1, the J call TRBJ1-4; possible D gene TRBD1, 6 bases. This CDR3 spans 16 amino acids. The germline V gene encodes CDR1 SQVTM and CDR2 ANQGSEA. V lost 6 bases and J lost 8, with 25 bases in between. The CDR3 bases are TGCAGCGTCAGTTTGCGGGCAGGGGCGATTTCGGAAAAACTGTTTTTT. Protein: CSVSLRAGAISEKLFF. The full variable domain, completed using reference TRBV29-1 and TRBJ1-4, is SAVISQKPSRDICQRGTSLTIQCQVDSQVTMMFWYRQQPGQSLTLIATANQGSEATYESGFVIDKFPISRPNLTFSTLTVSNMSPEDSSIYLCSVSLRAGAISEKLFFGSGTQLSVL.

J is TRBJ1-5 and V is TRBV19; D unclear. The V gene's germline CDR1 is LNHDA and CDR2 SQIVND (reference sequence). V was clipped by 4 bases and J by 9 bases, with 25 bases between them. This CDR3 is built from 17 residues. CDR3 nucleotide sequence: TGTGCCAGTAGTAAAAGCGGGTACGGGATGATGGTTAGGCCCCAGCATTTT. Translated, it gives CASSKSGYGMMVRPQHF.

The chain links TRBV10-3 to TRBJ1-2, with no clear D. Trimming removed 10 bases at V and 8 bases at J, with 26 bases between. The length of the CDR3 is 15 residues. Germline CDR1 reads ENHRY; CDR2 reads SYGVKD. CDR3 coding DNA: TGTGCCACCCTGCGGGAACAGATGACTCCCGGCGGCTACACCTTC. Protein product: CATLREQMTPGGYTF.

The chain recombines TRBV25-1 with TRBJ1-6; D is unresolved. Germline V lookup: CDR1 MGHDK, CDR2 SYGVNS. V lost 4 bases, J lost 10 bases, and 14 bases lay in between. The CDR3 extends over 14 amino acids. The CDR3 is CASSVEGWNSPLHF. In nucleotides, the CDR3 is TGTGCCAGCAGTGTGGAGGGATGGAACTCACCCCTCCACTTT.

The rearrangement joins TRBV28 to TRBJ1-4, with 10 nucleotides matching TRBD1. Germline CDR1 reads MDHEN; CDR2 reads SYDVKM. CDR3 size: 14 residues. V dropped 4 bases and J dropped 16; count of bases not matched to a gene: 12. CDR3 sequence reads: CASSSPGLRDRGFF. CDR3 DNA sequence: TGTGCCAGCAGTTCGCCTGGACTCCGGGACAGGGGGTTTTTT.

The table lists this clone with a few counts. V is TRBV5-1 and J is TRBJ2-5, with a possible D match to TRBD1 (6 bases). Judging by the DNA end, TRBJ2-7 fits better; the J call may be wrong. Germline V gives CDR1 SGHRS, CDR2 YFSETQ. The CDR3 has 13 amino acids. Here the CDR3 DNA reads TGCGCCAGCAGCTTGGAGACAGGCTACGAGCAGTACTTC. Protein sequence: CASSLETGYEQYF.

With respect to this clone: The sample contains more than one DNA sequence encoding this CDR3. The rearrangement joins TRBV9 to TRBJ2-2; 10 bases fit TRBD2. V was pared by 2 bases and J by 3 bases, with 1 base of the junction left unmatched. Germline V gives CDR1 SGDLS, CDR2 YYNGEE. The CDR3 loop spans 15 amino acids. CDR3 in amino acids: CASSVLAGDTGELFF. CDR3 in DNA: TGTGCCAGCAGCGTCCTAGCGGGGGACACCGGGGAGCTGTTTTTT.

The CDR3 DNA reads as TGTGCCAGCCGACCACGGACAGGGCGCACAGATACGCAGTATTTT. Protein product: CASRPRTGRTDTQYF. The rearrangement uses TRBV7-2 and TRBJ2-3; 8 bases match TRBD1. CDR1 is SGHTA and CDR2 is FQGNSA in the germline V gene. This CDR3 is 15 amino acids long. Trimming removed 8 bases from V and 1 base from J; junction bases left unmatched: 8.

Notes on this clone: Other DNA sequences from this sample encode an identical CDR3 as well. The V gene is TRBV7-9, the J gene TRBJ1-1, with D possibly being TRBD1 (6 bases). V lost 0 bases to trimming and J lost 5 bases, with 10 bases between them. Germline CDR1 is SEHNR and CDR2 is FQNEAQ (reference sequence). The CDR3 covers 14 residues. The CDR3 spells CASSLAGAETEAFF. The CDR3 DNA is TGTGCCAGCAGCTTAGCGGGGGCGGAAACTGAAGCTTTCTTT.

The gene calls are TRBV6-5 and TRBJ2-2, with TRBD2 matching over 11 bases. After removal of 6 bases from V and 8 bases from J, the junction contained 8 bases not matched to a gene. Germline V gives CDR1 MNHEY, CDR2 SVGAGI. This CDR3 is built from 15 residues. In nucleotides, the CDR3 is TGTGCCAGCAGACCCACTAGCGGGGGTAGGGGGGAGCTGTTTTTT. Amino acids: CASRPTSGGRGELFF.

The CDR3 spells CASSARDRGRNEQFF. For the CDR3, the DNA is TGTGCCAGTAGTGCCCGGGACAGGGGTCGCAATGAGCAGTTCTTC. The chain couples TRBV19 to TRBJ2-1; TRBD1 aligns across 10 bases. With 5 bases clipped from V and 6 bases from J, the junction kept 7 bases outside the gene matches. Germline CDR1 LNHDA, CDR2 SQIVND (reference sequence). The CDR3 consists of 15 residues.

The chain joins TRBV6-1 to TRBJ2-5; D is possibly TRBD2 (5 bases). Germline CDR1 MNHNS, CDR2 SASEGT. This CDR3 spans 15 amino acids. The V end was cut by 1 base, the J end by 4 bases, with 13 bases between. CDR3 sequence reads: CASSEVRGTRETQYF. The CDR3 DNA sequence: TGTGCCAGCAGTGAAGTCCGGGGTACCAGAGAGACCCAGTACTTC.